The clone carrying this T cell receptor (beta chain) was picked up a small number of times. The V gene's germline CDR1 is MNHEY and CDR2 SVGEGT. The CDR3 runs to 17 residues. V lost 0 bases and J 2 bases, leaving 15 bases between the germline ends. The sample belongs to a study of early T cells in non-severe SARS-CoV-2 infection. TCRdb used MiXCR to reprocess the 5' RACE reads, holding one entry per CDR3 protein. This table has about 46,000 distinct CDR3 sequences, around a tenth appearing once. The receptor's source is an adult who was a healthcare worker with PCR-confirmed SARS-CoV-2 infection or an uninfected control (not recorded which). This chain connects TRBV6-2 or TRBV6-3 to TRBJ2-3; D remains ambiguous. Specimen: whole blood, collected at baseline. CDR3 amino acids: CASSYSFLEPATDTQYF. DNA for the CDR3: TGTGCCAGCAGTTACTCGTTTTTGGAACCCGCCACAGATACGCAGTATTTT.